These 27 T cell receptor beta chains originate from one sample sequenced in a study of cytomegalovirus exposure and HLA in healthy donors. Primers for the PCR totalled 60 Vbeta and 13 Jbeta. Sequencing was performed with immunoSEQ multiplex PCR; in TCRdb, only in-frame clones are kept and a portion is missing. The sample holds some 130,000 clones, 65% to 80% seen once. The source material was PBMCs. The receptors derive from a male donor in good health and CMV-seropositive.

V gene TRBV2 combines with J gene TRBJ2-7; the match to TRBD2 covers 8 bases. Germline loops: CDR1 SNHLY, CDR2 FYNNEI. After removal of 4 bases from V and 4 bases from J, the junction contained 3 bases not matched to a gene. CDR3 size: 13 residues. As DNA, the CDR3 is TGTGCCAGCAGTGGGGGACTAGGGTACGAGCAGTACTTC. Its protein product is CASSGGLGYEQYF.

This clone was seen a handful of times. This chain joins TRBV7-3 and TRBJ1-1; possibly TRBD1 for D (6 bases). Germline assignment: CDR1 SGHTA and CDR2 FQGTGA. V was pared by 2 bases and J by 7 bases, with 11 bases between. There are 13 residues in the CDR3. CDR3 DNA sequence: TGTGCCAGCAGCTTATCTACAGGGTTTGAAGCTTTCTTT. Amino acid sequence: CASSLSTGFEAFF.

This clone was seen a handful of times. This rearrangement joins TRBV27 to TRBJ2-1, with D perhaps matching TRBD2 (6 bases). The CDR3 runs 17 residues. Trimming took off 6 bases at V and 7 bases at J, with 25 bases between the two ends. CDR1 and CDR2 from the germline V gene are MNHEY and SMNVEV (reference sequence). CDR3 in amino acids: CASRNVKLAYRENEQFF. The CDR3 DNA follows: TGTGCCAGCAGAAACGTTAAACTAGCCTATCGAGAGAATGAGCAGTTCTTC.

This rearrangement joins TRBV27 to TRBJ2-7; D perhaps matches TRBD2 (6 bases). Germline CDR1 MNHEY, CDR2 SMNVEV (reference sequence). This CDR3 is 13 amino acids long. V lost 3 bases to trimming and J lost 3 bases, with 9 bases between them. The CDR3: CASSFHSGYEQYF. The CDR3 DNA reads TGTGCCAGCAGTTTTCATAGCGGCTACGAGCAGTACTTC.

The gene calls are TRBV2 and TRBJ2-7, with TRBD2 matching over 8 bases. The V segment lost 1 base and the J segment 12 bases; nucleotides outside the gene matches: 8. This CDR3 comprises 13 residues. Germline V gene data show CDR1 as SNHLY and CDR2 as FYNNEI. The DNA of the CDR3 is TGTGCCAGCAGTGAAGGAGCGGGAGCTGCCTCGTACTTC. Translation: CASSEGAGAASYF.

The chain links TRBV7-2 to TRBJ2-3; TRBD2 matches 8 bases. J gave up 9 bases and V 1 base, and 6 bases lay outside the gene matches. CDR1 and CDR2 (germline): SGHTA, FQGNSA. The CDR3 has 14 amino acids. CDR3 residues: CASSLVTGGETQYF. The CDR3, as DNA: TGTGCCAGCAGCTTAGTGACGGGGGGGGAAACGCAGTATTTT.

The V call is TRBV7-9, the J call TRBJ2-5; D uncertain. Trimming removed 1 base from V and 4 bases from J, with 7 bases in between. Germline CDR1 and CDR2: SEHNR and FQNEAQ (reference sequence). The CDR3 spans 13 residues. CDR3 sequence reads: CASSLVGRETQYF. CDR3 DNA sequence: TGTGCCAGCAGCTTAGTTGGCAGAGAGACCCAGTACTTC.

This clone is a singleton in its sample. Here the CDR3 reads CASSEVTGGKLFF. The CDR3 region has the DNA TGTGCCAGCAGTGAAGTAACGGGGGGAAAACTGTTTTTT. The rearrangement uses TRBV2 and TRBJ1-4; a weak D match, TRBD1 (5 bases). The CDR3 is made up of 13 amino acids. Trimming removed 1 base at V and 10 bases at J, with 10 bases between. The germline CDR1 and CDR2 sequences are SNHLY and FYNNEI.

This clone has ten or more counts. The chain recombines TRBV6-4 with TRBJ2-2, with TRBD2 matching over 13 bases. CDR3 length: 15 amino acids. V shed 4 bases and J 4 bases; nucleotides not matched to a gene: 0. Germline lookup yields CDR1 MRHNA and CDR2 SNTAGT. The CDR3 reads CASSGTSGSTGELFF. In nucleotides, the CDR3 is TGTGCCAGCAGTGGGACTAGCGGGAGCACCGGGGAGCTGTTTTTT.

The CDR3 spells CSGQGQVAGAGGYTF. Written as DNA, the CDR3 is TGCAGCGGTCAAGGACAGGTCGCCGGGGCCGGTGGCTACACCTTC. This chain uses TRBV29-1 with TRBJ1-2, with TRBD1 matching over 7 bases. V dropped 7 bases and J dropped 7; count of bases not matched to a gene: 18. The germline V gene has CDR1 SQVTM and CDR2 ANQGSEA. The CDR3 totals 15 residues.

The chain recombines TRBV19 with TRBJ2-5; 14 nucleotides align to TRBD2. Germline V lookup: CDR1 LNHDA, CDR2 SQIVND (reference sequence). The J segment lost 4 bases and the V segment lost 4 bases, leaving 11 bases of the junction unmatched. This CDR3 contains 18 residues. The CDR3 loop is CASSTAGTSGGSGETQYF. The CDR3, as DNA: TGTGCCAGTAGTACCGCCGGGACTAGCGGGGGCTCAGGAGAGACCCAGTACTTC.

CDR3 coding DNA: TGTGCCACCAGTACCAGCGAATCCTATGGCTACACCTTC. This translates into CATSTSESYGYTF. The chain has TRBV15 and TRBJ1-2; the D is unclear. V was shortened by 6 bases and J by 4 bases, with 12 bases between the two germline ends. CDR1 and CDR2 (germline): LNHNV, YYDKDF (reference sequence). The CDR3 has 13 residues.

This clone was seen just once. The V gene is TRBV5-1, the J gene TRBJ2-7, with D perhaps TRBD1 (5 bases). The CDR3 extends over 14 amino acids. The germline CDR1 and CDR2 sequences are SGHRS and YFSETQ. Trimming took off 0 bases at V and 0 bases at J, with 7 bases between the two ends. Written as DNA, the CDR3 is TGCGCCAGCAGCTTGGGACAGACCTCCTACGAGCAGTACTTC. Its protein is CASSLGQTSYEQYF.

J is TRBJ1-2 and V is TRBV28; D unclear. The germline V gene encodes CDR1 MDHEN and CDR2 SYDVKM. There are 14 residues in the CDR3. Trimming took off 2 bases at V and 0 bases at J, with 7 bases between the two ends. The CDR3 DNA reads TGTGCCAGCAGTTTACAACAGCCTAACTATGGCTACACCTTC. Translation: CASSLQQPNYGYTF.

This clone was picked up one time. The V gene is TRBV28, the J gene TRBJ1-3; D remains ambiguous. This CDR3 region has 14 residues. In germline, CDR1 is MDHEN, CDR2 SYDVKM. The V end lost 3 bases, the J end lost 4 bases, and 10 bases lay between the germline ends. Here the CDR3 reads CASSLDYSGNTIYF. In nucleotides, the CDR3 is TGTGCCAGCAGTTTGGATTACAGCGGAAACACCATATATTTT.

The genes are TRBV10-1 and TRBJ1-1; D might be TRBD1 (6 bases). Germline V lookup: CDR1 WNHNN, CDR2 SYGVQD (reference sequence). The CDR3 is 15 residues long. V dropped 11 bases and J dropped 0 bases, with 19 bases sitting between them. Written as DNA, the CDR3 is TGCGCCGCCCCCCTGACAAGGGGGTTGAACACTGAAGCTTTCTTT. It specifies CAAPLTRGLNTEAFF.

This rearrangement joins TRBV27 to TRBJ1-6; D remains ambiguous. Trimming pared 8 bases from V and 12 bases from J, leaving 20 bases between. The CDR3 length is 14 residues. Germline CDR1 reads MNHEY; CDR2 reads SMNVEV (reference sequence). DNA of the CDR3: TGTGCCAGCCGACTTACTACGGGGAGTCTACCCCTCCACTTT. Translating gives CASRLTTGSLPLHF.

This chain links TRBV7-3 with TRBJ2-6; D is ambiguous. Deletions cut 5 bases from V and 0 bases from J, with 5 bases between. Germline V gene sequence: CDR1 SGHTA, CDR2 FQGTGA. The CDR3 sequence is 14 residues long. Written as DNA, the CDR3 is TGTGCCAGCAGCACCAGCTCTGGGGCCAACGTCCTGACTTTC. It yields the protein CASSTSSGANVLTF.

This chain joins TRBV30 and TRBJ1-5; TRBD1 aligns across 10 bases. The V gene end was trimmed by 3 bases and the J gene end by 7 bases; junction bases not matched to a gene: 3. CDR1 and CDR2 (germline): GTSNPN, SVGIG (reference sequence). The CDR3 is 13 amino acids. The CDR3 protein is CAWSGQGVQPQHF. The CDR3 coding sequence is TGTGCCTGGAGCGGACAGGGGGTCCAGCCCCAGCATTTT.

This clone came up once. One end of the junction does not line up with germline, which may come from a read error. This chain joins TRBV7-9 and TRBJ2-7, with 12 nucleotides matching TRBD2. The CDR3 contains 18 residues. From germline, CDR1 is SEHNR and CDR2 FQNEAQ (reference sequence). The CDR3 coding sequence is TGTTCCAGCAGCTTACAACTAGCGGGAGGCCGATTCTCCTACGAGCAGTACTTC. It translates to CSSSLQLAGGRFSYEQYF. Full variable domain (remainder filled in from reference TRBV7-9 and TRBJ2-7): DTGVSQNPRHKITKRGQNVTFRCDPISEHNRLYWYRQTLGQGPEFLTYFQNEAQLEKSRLLSDRFSAERPKGSFSTLEIQRTEQGDSAMYLCSSSLQLAGGRFSYEQYFGPGTRLTVT.

This clone was counted once. The V and J genes are TRBV7-8 and TRBJ1-5, with a weak D call TRBD1 (6 bases). Trimming left V 1 base short and J 4 bases short, with 8 bases between. The germline CDR1 and CDR2 sequences are SGHVS and FQNEAQ. CDR3 length: 14 residues. The CDR3 coding sequence is TGTGCCAGCAGCTTAGACAGGGATAATCAGCCCCAGCATTTT. Translation gives CASSLDRDNQPQHF.

This chain connects TRBV7-2 to TRBJ2-7; 7 bases match TRBD1. CDR3 size: 14 residues. Trimming cost V 2 bases and J 7 bases; bases outside gene matches: 8. CDR1 is SGHTA, CDR2 FQGNSA, per germline. CDR3 DNA sequence: TGTGCCAGCAGCTTATATCAGGGGGTAGGTGAGCAGTACTTC. Its translation: CASSLYQGVGEQYF.

A single count supports this clone. This chain uses TRBV7-6 with TRBJ2-2, with 7 bases lining up with TRBD2. The CDR3 sequence is 16 residues long. V lost 7 bases and J lost 8; bases outside the gene matches: 16. Germline V gene lookup returns CDR1 SGHVS and CDR2 FNYEAQ. The CDR3: CASTALAGEVQGELFF. In DNA form, the CDR3 reads TGTGCCAGCACCGCGTTGGCGGGAGAAGTTCAGGGGGAGCTGTTTTTT.

The V call is TRBV6-6, the J call TRBJ1-1; no firm D call. With 0 bases removed from V and 4 bases from J, the gap between germline ends came to 9 bases. The germline CDR1 and CDR2 sequences are MNHNY and SVGAGI (reference sequence). The CDR3 extends over 14 amino acids. The CDR3 DNA reads TGTGCCAGCAGTTACTCGCCGGAGTTCACTGAAGCTTTCTTT. Translated: CASSYSPEFTEAFF.

The chain joins TRBV5-4 to TRBJ1-2; a possible D gene is TRBD1 (5 bases). The CDR3 has 15 residues. Germline CDR1 and CDR2: SGHNT and YYREEE (reference sequence). Trimming stripped 4 bases from V and 5 bases from J, with 18 bases between. CDR3 in DNA: TGTGCCAGCAGCCCCGGGACTCTCCTGCAATATGGCTACACCTTC. It specifies CASSPGTLLQYGYTF.

The CDR3 reads CASTRTGGTGQPQHF. The CDR3 DNA is TGTGCCAGCACAAGGACAGGGGGGACGGGTCAGCCCCAGCATTTT. This chain uses TRBV28 with TRBJ1-5; 10 bases map to TRBD1. Germline V gives CDR1 MDHEN, CDR2 SYDVKM. CDR3 length: 15 residues. Unmatched junction bases numbered 9, after V lost 7 bases and J lost 6 bases.

This chain joins TRBV28 and TRBJ2-5; TRBD2 matches 11 bases. The DNA end is a closer match to TRBJ2-7, so the J assignment may be wrong. The CDR3 spans 13 residues. Germline V gene lookup returns CDR1 MDHEN and CDR2 SYDVKM. CDR3 in DNA: TGTGCCGGGGGGACTAGCGGTTTGAACGAGCAGTACTTC. Encoded protein: CAGGTSGLNEQYF.